This paragraph reports one TCR beta chain. Its antigen remains unidentified. This CDR3 spans 15 amino acids. CDR1 is SQVTM and CDR2 is ANQGSEA in the germline V gene. The V gene end was trimmed by 7 bases and the J gene end by 4 bases; junction bases not matched to a gene: 6. The data derive from a study of blood T cells in healthy people across ages. Combining a sample-barcoded 5' primer with a J-beta primer mix, a second PCR ran for roughly 7 to 12 cycles. Every sample gave at least 3 million paired-end reads containing CDR3. TCRdb re-called the 5' RACE reads with MiXCR, one entry per CDR3 protein. The sample holds approximately 800,000 distinct CDR3 sequences; about 62% are singletons and the top ten take over 20%. Points from the study as a whole: While age rose, TCR beta diversity per million T cells dropped in a roughly linear way. It was not known whether donors were CMV positive (a possible confounder of expanded clonotype changes).

Every sample had a minimum of 6 million PBMCs isolated. The receptor was isolated from a man aged 25-45 years in good health. Source material: blood. J is TRBJ2-1 and V is TRBV29-1; 14 positions match TRBD2. The CDR3 loop is CSAGTSGSEYNEQFF. The CDR3 DNA is TGCAGCGCAGGGACTAGCGGGAGTGAGTACAATGAGCAGTTCTTC.